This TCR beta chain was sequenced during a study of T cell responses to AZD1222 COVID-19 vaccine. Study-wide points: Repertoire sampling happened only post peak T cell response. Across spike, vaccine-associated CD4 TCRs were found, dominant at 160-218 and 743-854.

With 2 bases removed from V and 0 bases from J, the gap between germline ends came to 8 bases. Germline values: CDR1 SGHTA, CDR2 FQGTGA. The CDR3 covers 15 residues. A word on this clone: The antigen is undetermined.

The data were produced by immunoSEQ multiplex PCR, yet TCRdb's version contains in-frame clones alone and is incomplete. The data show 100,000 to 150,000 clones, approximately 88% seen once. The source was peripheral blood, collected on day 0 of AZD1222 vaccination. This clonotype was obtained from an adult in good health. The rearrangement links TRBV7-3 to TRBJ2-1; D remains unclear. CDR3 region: CASSLGVTSYNEQFF. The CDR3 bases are TGTGCCAGCAGCTTAGGTGTAACCTCCTACAATGAGCAGTTCTTC.